This T cell receptor (beta chain) was obtained from a study of blood T cell repertoires in COVID-19. Trimming cost V 0 bases and J 4 bases, with 12 bases left between them. Looked up from germline, CDR1 is MNHEY and CDR2 is SVGAGI. This CDR3 spans 15 amino acids. Repertoires were generated with immunoSEQ multiplex PCR, while TCRdb's copy carries only in-frame clones and drops some. The sample consists of about 200,000 clones, 88% of them appearing once. In its sample, this clone was seen once. The source is a young man with active or convalescent COVID-19. The rearrangement links TRBV6-5 to TRBJ1-2, with D tentatively TRBD1 (6 bases). The sample comprised peripheral blood. The CDR3: CASSYSSGVGYGYTF. The DNA of the CDR3 is TGTGCCAGCAGTTACTCGTCAGGGGTCGGCTATGGCTACACCTTC.